The T cell receptor (beta chain) under discussion was sequenced for a study of blood T cell repertoires in COVID-19. The wider study: PBMCs, B-cell-depleted T cells, or T cells provided the cDNA or gDNA that made up the material.

After removal of 5 bases from V and 3 bases from J, the junction contained 6 bases not matched to a gene. Germline V gives CDR1 MNHNY, CDR2 SVGAGI (reference sequence). There are 16 residues in the CDR3. Original methodology: Counts of nucleated cells, estimated from reference gene primer amplification, were obtained. Here immunoSEQ multiplex PCR was the method, and the copy in TCRdb shows in-frame clones only, minus some. For V, J and clone size, that table is used; D and trimming come from the DNA. The data show roughly 210,000 clones, around 90% seen once. The chain combines TRBV6-6 with TRBJ2-1; 11 nucleotides line up with TRBD2. The sample comprised PBMCs or T cells enriched from blood (not recorded which). This sequence was found in a man younger than 45 in a cohort exposed to, infected with or recovered from COVID-19 (not recorded which). The CDR3 sequence is CASSPTSGSLYNEQFF. CDR3 in DNA: TGTGCCAGCAGTCCCACTAGCGGGAGTCTCTACAATGAGCAGTTCTTC.